The TCR beta chain under discussion was sequenced for a study of control samples from healthy donors and cancer patients. Using immunoSEQ multiplex PCR, the repertoire was profiled, and TCRdb retains in-frame clones only, with some absent. The sample holds 200,000 to 250,000 clones; just under 95% are singletons and the top ten take about 1.4%. The CDR3 covers 14 residues. Looked up from germline, CDR1 is MNHEY and CDR2 is SVGAGI. V trimming: 7 bases; J trimming: 5 bases; junction bases outside the gene matches: 9. This sequence was found in a man in his fifties or sixties in good health. V gene TRBV6-5 combines with J gene TRBJ2-3; 7 bases are a match to TRBD2. The sequencing sample was made of blood. This chain's CDR3 is CASIGRWEGDTQYF. The CDR3 DNA follows: TGTGCCAGCATAGGCAGGTGGGAGGGAGATACGCAGTATTTT.